This T cell receptor (beta chain) was captured in a study of T cell repertoires in cytomegalovirus infection. Study at large: Both CMV infection and a matching HLA type were indicated by public TCR beta signatures.

CDR3 length: 17 amino acids. Unmatched junction bases numbered 11, after V lost 3 bases and J lost 2 bases. Per the germline V gene, CDR1 is DFQATT and CDR2 is SNEGSKA (reference sequence). Study-wide results and limits: In two of eight donors, the top clonotype was HLA-C-restricted CMV-specific.

TCRdb re-called the reads with MiXCR, one entry per CDR3 protein. The sample includes 150,000 or so distinct CDR3 sequences, under 8% of them seen just once. Concerning this clonotype: Its antigen is as yet unknown.

The sample comprised PBMCs. This receptor was identified in a human donor in good health (CMV status not recorded). Some clones in this sample may be carry-over from other donors' samples. The chain couples TRBV20-1 to TRBJ2-7; 12 bases align to TRBD2. The CDR3 protein is CSASTSASGGDPYEQYF. The CDR3 DNA reads TGCAGTGCTAGTACGTCCGCTAGCGGGGGGGATCCCTACGAGCAGTACTTC.